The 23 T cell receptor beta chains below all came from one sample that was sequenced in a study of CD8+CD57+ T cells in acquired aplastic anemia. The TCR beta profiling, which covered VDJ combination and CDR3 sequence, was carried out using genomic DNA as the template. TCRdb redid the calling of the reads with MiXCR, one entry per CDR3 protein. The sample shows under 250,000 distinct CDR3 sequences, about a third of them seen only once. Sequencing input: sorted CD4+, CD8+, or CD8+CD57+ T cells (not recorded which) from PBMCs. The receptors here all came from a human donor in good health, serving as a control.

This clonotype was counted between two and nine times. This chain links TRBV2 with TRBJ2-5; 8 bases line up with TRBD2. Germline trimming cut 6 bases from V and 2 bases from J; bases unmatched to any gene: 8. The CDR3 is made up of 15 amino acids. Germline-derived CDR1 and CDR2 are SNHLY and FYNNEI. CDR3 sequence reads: CASSWGSGKQETQYF. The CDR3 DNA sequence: TGTGCCAGCAGCTGGGGTAGCGGGAAGCAAGAGACCCAGTACTTC. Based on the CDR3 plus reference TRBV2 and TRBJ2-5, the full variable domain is EPEVTQTPSHQVTQMGQEVILRCVPISNHLYFYWYRQILGQKVEFLVSFYNNEISEKSEIFDDQFSVERPDGSNFTLKIRSTKLEDSAMYFCASSWGSGKQETQYFGPGTRLLVL.

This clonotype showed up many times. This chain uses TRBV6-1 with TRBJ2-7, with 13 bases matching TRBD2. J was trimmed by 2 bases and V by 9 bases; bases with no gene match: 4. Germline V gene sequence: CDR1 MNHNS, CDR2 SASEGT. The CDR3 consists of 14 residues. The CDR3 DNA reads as TGTGCCAGTACTGGGACTAGCGGGGCCTACGAGCAGTACTTC. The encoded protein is CASTGTSGAYEQYF.

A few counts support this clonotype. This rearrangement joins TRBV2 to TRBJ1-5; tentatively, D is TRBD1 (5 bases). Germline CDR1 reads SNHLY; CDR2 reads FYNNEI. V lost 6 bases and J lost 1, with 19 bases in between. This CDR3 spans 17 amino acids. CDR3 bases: TGTGCCAGCAGCGATTATTTGTGGGGGGTAAGCAATCAGCCCCAGCATTTT. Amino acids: CASSDYLWGVSNQPQHF.

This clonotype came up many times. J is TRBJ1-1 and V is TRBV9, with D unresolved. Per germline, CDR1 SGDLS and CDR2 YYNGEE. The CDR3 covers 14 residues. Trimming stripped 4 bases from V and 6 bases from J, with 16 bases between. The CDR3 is CASSFTLVRAEAFF. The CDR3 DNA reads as TGTGCCAGCAGCTTTACCCTGGTCCGGGCTGAAGCTTTCTTT.

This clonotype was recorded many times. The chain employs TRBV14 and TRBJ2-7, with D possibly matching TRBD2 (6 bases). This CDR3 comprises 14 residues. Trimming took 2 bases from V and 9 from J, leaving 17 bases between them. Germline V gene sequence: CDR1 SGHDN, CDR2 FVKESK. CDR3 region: CASSQQGGNQVQYF. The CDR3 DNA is TGTGCCAGCAGCCAACAGGGAGGAAACCAGGTGCAGTACTTC. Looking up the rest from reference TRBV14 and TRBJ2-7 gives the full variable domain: EAGVTQFPSHSVIEKGQTVTLRCDPISGHDNLYWYRRVMGKEIKFLLHFVKESKQDESGMPNNRFLAERTGGTYSTLKVQPAELEDSGVYFCASSQQGGNQVQYFGPGTRLTVT.

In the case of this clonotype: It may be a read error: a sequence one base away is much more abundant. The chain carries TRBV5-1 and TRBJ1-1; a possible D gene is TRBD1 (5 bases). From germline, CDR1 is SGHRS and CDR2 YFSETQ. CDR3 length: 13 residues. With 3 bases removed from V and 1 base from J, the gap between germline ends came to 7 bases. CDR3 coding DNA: TGCGCCAGCAGCTGGGGACCGAACACTGAAGCTTTCTTT. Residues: CASSWGPNTEAFF.

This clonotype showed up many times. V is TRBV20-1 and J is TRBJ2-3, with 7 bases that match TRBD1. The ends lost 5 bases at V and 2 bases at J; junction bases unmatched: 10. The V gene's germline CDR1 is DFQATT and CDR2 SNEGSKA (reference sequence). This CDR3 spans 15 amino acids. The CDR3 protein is CSALIRDRDTDTQYF. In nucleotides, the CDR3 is TGCAGTGCTCTGATCCGGGACAGAGACACAGATACGCAGTATTTT.

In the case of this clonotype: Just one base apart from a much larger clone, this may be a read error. As DNA, the CDR3 is TGCGCCAGCGGCCAAGAGATGCTAGCGGGGGGGCAAGCCTACGAGCAGTACTTC. Residues: CASGQEMLAGGQAYEQYF. The rearrangement links TRBV4-1 to TRBJ2-7; 12 bases align to TRBD2. CDR3 length: 18 residues. Germline CDR1 reads MGHRA; CDR2 reads YSYEKL.

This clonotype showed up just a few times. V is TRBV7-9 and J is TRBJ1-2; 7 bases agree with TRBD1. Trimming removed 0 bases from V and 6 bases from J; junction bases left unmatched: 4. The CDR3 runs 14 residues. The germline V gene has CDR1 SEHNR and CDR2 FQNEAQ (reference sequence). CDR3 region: CASSLARTGNGYTF. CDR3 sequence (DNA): TGTGCCAGCAGCTTAGCGCGGACAGGCAATGGCTACACCTTC.

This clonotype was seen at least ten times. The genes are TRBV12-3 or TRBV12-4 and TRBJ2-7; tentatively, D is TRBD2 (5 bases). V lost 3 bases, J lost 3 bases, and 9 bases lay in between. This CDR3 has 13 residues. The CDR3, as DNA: TGTGCCAGCAGTTTGGGGAGTCACTACGAGCAGTACTTC. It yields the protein CASSLGSHYEQYF.

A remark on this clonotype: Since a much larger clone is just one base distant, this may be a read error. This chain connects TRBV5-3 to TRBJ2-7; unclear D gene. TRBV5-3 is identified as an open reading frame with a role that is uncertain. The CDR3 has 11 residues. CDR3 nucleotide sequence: TGTGCCAGCAGCGATCTATACGAGCCGTACTTC. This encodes CASSDLYEPYF.

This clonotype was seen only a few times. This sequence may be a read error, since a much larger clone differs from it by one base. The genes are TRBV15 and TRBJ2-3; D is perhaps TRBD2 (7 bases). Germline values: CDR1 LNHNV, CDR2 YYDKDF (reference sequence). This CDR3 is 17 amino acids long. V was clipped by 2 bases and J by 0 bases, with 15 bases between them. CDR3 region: CATSRFFAGASTDTQYF. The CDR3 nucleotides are TGTGCCACCAGCAGATTTTTTGCGGGGGCTAGCACAGATACGCAGTATTTT.

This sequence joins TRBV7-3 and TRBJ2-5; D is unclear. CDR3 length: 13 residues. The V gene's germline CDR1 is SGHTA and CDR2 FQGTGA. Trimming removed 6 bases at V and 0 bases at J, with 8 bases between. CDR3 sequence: CASRPSDQETQYF. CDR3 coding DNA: TGTGCCAGCAGACCCTCTGACCAAGAGACCCAGTACTTC.

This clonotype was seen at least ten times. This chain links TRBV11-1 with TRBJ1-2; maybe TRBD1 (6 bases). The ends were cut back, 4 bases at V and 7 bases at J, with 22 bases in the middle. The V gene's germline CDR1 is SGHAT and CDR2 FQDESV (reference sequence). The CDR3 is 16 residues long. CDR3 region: CASSSQLSGASGGYTF. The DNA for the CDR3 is TGTGCCAGCAGCTCTCAGCTGTCAGGGGCCTCGGGTGGCTACACCTTC.

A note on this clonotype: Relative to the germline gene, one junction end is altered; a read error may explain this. The CDR3 is CAGSFRSWYQETQYF. CDR3 in DNA: TGTGCCGGCAGCTTCCGGAGCTGGTACCAAGAGACCCAGTACTTC. V is TRBV5-6 and J is TRBJ2-5; D call uncertain. The CDR3 contains 15 residues. Germline V gene data show CDR1 as SGHDT and CDR2 as YYEEEE.

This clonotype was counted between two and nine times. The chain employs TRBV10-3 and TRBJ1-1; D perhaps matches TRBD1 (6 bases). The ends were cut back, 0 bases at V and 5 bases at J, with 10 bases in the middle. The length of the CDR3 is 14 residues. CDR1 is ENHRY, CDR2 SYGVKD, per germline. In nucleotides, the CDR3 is TGTGCCATCAGTGAGTCAGGGGGGGGGACTGAAGCTTTCTTT. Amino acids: CAISESGGGTEAFF.

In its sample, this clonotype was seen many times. DNA for the CDR3: TGCAGTGCTAAGAAAACCGGGACAGGGAACACTGAAGCTTTCTTT. Amino acids: CSAKKTGTGNTEAFF. This chain joins TRBV20-1 and TRBJ1-1; 8 bases map to TRBD1. V lost 4 bases, J lost 1 base, and 8 bases stayed unmatched. The germline V gene encodes CDR1 DFQATT and CDR2 SNEGSKA (reference sequence). This CDR3 is 15 amino acids long.

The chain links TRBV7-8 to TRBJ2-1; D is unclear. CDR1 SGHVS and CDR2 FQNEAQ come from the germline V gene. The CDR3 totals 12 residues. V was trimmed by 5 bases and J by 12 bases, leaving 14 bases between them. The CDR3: CASSQATLGQFF. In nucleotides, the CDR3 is TGTGCCAGCAGCCAAGCGACTCTCGGGCAGTTCTTC.

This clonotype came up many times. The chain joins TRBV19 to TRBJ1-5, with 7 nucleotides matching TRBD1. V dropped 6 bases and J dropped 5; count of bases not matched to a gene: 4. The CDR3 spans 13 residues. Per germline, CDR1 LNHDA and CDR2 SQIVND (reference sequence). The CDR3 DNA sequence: TGTGCCAGTAGGACAGGGTTTTATCAGCCCCAGCATTTT. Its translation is CASRTGFYQPQHF. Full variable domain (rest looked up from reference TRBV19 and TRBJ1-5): DGGITQSPKYLFRKEGQNVTLSCEQNLNHDAMYWYRQDPGQGLRLIYYSQIVNDFQKGDIAEGYSVSREKKESFPLTVTSAQKNPTAFYLCASRTGFYQPQHFGDGTRLSIL.

Written as DNA, the CDR3 is TGTGCCAGCAGCGTACGAGGACTAGCGGGGGGTCTGACAGATACGCAGTATTTT. Protein sequence: CASSVRGLAGGLTDTQYF. The chain uses TRBV5-4 and TRBJ2-3; 14 bases align to TRBD2. CDR3 length: 18 residues. The germline V gene has CDR1 SGHNT and CDR2 YYREEE (reference sequence). Trimming at V came to 4 bases and at J to 3 bases, leaving 10 bases not matched to a gene.

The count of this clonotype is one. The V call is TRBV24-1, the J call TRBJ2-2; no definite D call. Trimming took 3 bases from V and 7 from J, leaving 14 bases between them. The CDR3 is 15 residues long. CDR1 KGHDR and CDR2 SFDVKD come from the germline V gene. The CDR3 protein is CATSDPTRRGGELFF. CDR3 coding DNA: TGTGCCACCAGTGATCCGACCCGGCGTGGCGGGGAGCTGTTTTTT.

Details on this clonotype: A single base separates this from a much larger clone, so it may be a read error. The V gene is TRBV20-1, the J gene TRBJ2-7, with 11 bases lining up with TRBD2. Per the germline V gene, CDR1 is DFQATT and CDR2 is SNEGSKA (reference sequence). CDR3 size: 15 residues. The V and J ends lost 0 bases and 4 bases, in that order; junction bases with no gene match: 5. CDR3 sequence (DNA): TGCAGTGCTAGAGATGTACTAGCGGGGGCGTACGAGCAGTACTTC. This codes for CSARDVLAGAYEQYF.

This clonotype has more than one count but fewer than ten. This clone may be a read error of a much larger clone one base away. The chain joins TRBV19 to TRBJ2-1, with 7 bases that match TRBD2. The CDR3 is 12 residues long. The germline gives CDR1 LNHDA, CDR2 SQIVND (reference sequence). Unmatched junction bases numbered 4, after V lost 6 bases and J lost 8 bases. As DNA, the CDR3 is TGTGCCAGTAGCCGCGCGGGGGATGAGCAGTTCTTC. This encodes CASSRAGDEQFF.